The TCR beta chain described here comes from a study of regulatory T cells in long-lasting Graves disease. Study results and limitations: Favoring TRBV28, TRBJ1-2 and TRBJ2-5 was a feature seen in persistent disease. Newly diagnosed Graves' patients exceeded persistent ones in TCR diversity.

Libraries of TCR beta came from iRepertoire HTBI primers plus Arm-PCR of CDR3 regions. TCRdb redid the calling of the multiplex PCR reads with MiXCR, one entry per CDR3 protein. The sample holds roughly 520,000 distinct CDR3 sequences, 12% seen once. Remarks on this clonotype: Its cognate antigen is unknown.

The time point was: newly diagnosed GD, antithyroid drugs for less than 3 months. Extracted PBMC RNA gave rise to the TCR library. The CDR3 covers 16 residues. Trimming removed 0 bases at V and 0 bases at J, with 11 bases between. The germline gives CDR1 SGHRS, CDR2 YFSETQ. The data also belong to a second study, concerning T cells in Graves' hyperthyroidism and ophthalmopathy. Per that study: In blood, most of the thyroid clonotypes expanded above 0.001 were also present. Ophthalmopathy was told apart from stable hyperthyroidism by a 13 V-J model.

This chain links TRBV5-1 with TRBJ2-3; D call uncertain. This specimen consisted of peripheral blood mononuclear cells (PBMCs), obtained at new diagnosis, from a patient treated with antithyroid drugs. The clonotype was recovered from a woman aged 30 to 39 with Graves disease. This chain's CDR3 is CASSLGQTTSTDTQYF. The CDR3 DNA follows: TGCGCCAGCAGCTTGGGGCAGACCACTAGCACAGATACGCAGTATTTT. Full variable domain (rest looked up from reference TRBV5-1 and TRBJ2-3): KAGVTQTPRYLIKTRGQQVTLSCSPISGHRSVSWYQQTPGQGLQFLFEYFSETQRNKGNFPGRFSGRQFSNSRSEMNVSTLELGDSALYLCASSLGQTTSTDTQYFGPGTRLTVL.